This T cell receptor (beta chain) originates from a study of neurological immune-mediated disorders. General observations from the study: Private repertoires in all groups were suggested by the absence of shared CDR3 amino acid sequences among expanded clones across subjects. The study found the most TCR clonal expansion in HTLV-1-associated myelopathy and the least in multiple sclerosis, below healthy controls.

The CDR3 has 14 amino acids. The ends were cut back, 4 bases at V and 5 bases at J, with 12 bases in the middle. CDR1 is SGHRS, CDR2 YFSETQ, per germline. The cDNA was synthesized by 5'RACE incorporating 10-nucleotide random UMIs. TCRdb used MiXCR to reprocess the 5' RACE reads, holding one entry per CDR3 protein. Among more than 55,000 distinct CDR3 sequences listed, around 24% were seen once. Time point described: technical triplicate 2. Source material was 2 million unsorted PBMCs, stored at -80 °C in RNAlater. This clonotype was observed many times. Its antigen is as yet unknown. This clonotype originated in a man between 60 and 75 years old with HTLV-1-associated myelopathy (HAM/TSP). The sample consisted of PBMCs. V is TRBV5-1 and J is TRBJ2-2; no reliable D call. CDR3 in DNA: TGCGCCAGCAGCCCTGGAAAGAAGACCGGGGAGCTGTTTTTT. Its protein is CASSPGKKTGELFF. Full variable domain (remainder filled in from reference TRBV5-1 and TRBJ2-2): KAGVTQTPRYLIKTRGQQVTLSCSPISGHRSVSWYQQTPGQGLQFLFEYFSETQRNKGNFPGRFSGRQFSNSRSEMNVSTLELGDSALYLCASSPGKKTGELFFGEGSRLTVL.